This TCR beta chain emerged from a study of CD4 T cells in relation to SARS-CoV-2 and coronaviruses. Broader study findings: Samples before the pandemic and after infection were not matched within any donor. This crossreactivity analysis covered spike protein alone, no other viral proteins. Roughly 69% of donors had memory CD4+ clonotypes crossrecognizing SARS-CoV-2 and common cold coronavirus spike.

The unexposed donors gave CD4+ T cells in about 2010-2019, prior to COVID-19. This clone was seen more than once but under ten times. Its matching antigen is unknown. Data came from immunoSEQ multiplex PCR; TCRdb stores just in-frame clones and leaves some out. The sample carries under 70,000 clones, 70% to 90% recorded once. The CDR3 has 15 amino acids. Per germline, CDR1 WNHNN and CDR2 SYGVQD (reference sequence). Trimming left V 3 bases short and J 4 bases short, with 16 bases between. The specimen was memory CD4+ T cells from PBMCs. The origin of this receptor is a human donor in good health. The V gene is TRBV10-1, the J gene TRBJ2-7, with D perhaps TRBD1 or TRBD2 (5 bases each). The CDR3 loop reads CASSDASGLGYEQYF. CDR3 in DNA: TGCGCCAGCAGTGACGCCTCGGGGCTTGGGTACGAGCAGTACTTC.